This T cell receptor beta chain is from a study of long-term antiretroviral therapy in people with HIV. Study outcomes and limitations: Clones that expanded before ART (that is, prior to treatment) dominated the repertoire at all time points.

About this clone itself: Its specificity is not known.

immunoSEQ v3.0 was run at survey level. TCRdb's copy holds only in-frame clones and misses some; the assay was immunoSEQ multiplex PCR. The table has 25,000 to 30,000 clones, around 90% seen once. In germline, CDR1 is SGHAT, CDR2 FQDESV (reference sequence). Losses at the gene ends were 5 bases for V and 4 bases for J; bases not matched to a gene: 2. The CDR3 length is 13 residues. This specimen was unsorted PBMCs, taken 5 to 5.5 years after starting antiretroviral therapy. The TCR sequence derives from a middle-aged woman with HIV. The gene calls are TRBV11-1 and TRBJ2-1, with 7 bases fitting TRBD2. The CDR3 DNA follows: TGTGCCAGCAGCCGGGACTATTACAATGAGCAGTTCTTC. Its protein product is CASSRDYYNEQFF.